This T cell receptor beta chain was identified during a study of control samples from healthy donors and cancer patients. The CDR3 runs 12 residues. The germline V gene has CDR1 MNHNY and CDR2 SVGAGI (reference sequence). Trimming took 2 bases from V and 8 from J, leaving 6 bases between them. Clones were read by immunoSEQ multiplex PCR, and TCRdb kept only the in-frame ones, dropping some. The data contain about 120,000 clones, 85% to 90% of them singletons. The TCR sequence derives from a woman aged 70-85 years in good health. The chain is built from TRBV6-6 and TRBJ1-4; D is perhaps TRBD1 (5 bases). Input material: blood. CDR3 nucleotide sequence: TGTGCCAGCAGTTACCGGGACGAAAAACTGTTTTTT. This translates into CASSYRDEKLFF.